These 25 T cell receptor beta chains share one sample of origin, sequenced in a study of cytomegalovirus exposure and HLA in healthy donors. In the PCR, 60 Vbeta and 13 Jbeta primers were used. Some clones are missing from TCRdb's copy, which holds only in-frame ones; the method was immunoSEQ multiplex PCR. The sample records some 200,000 clones, almost 80% being singletons. The material sequenced was PBMCs. Receptors were obtained from a man aged 18 to 30 in good health and CMV-seronegative.

V and J are TRBV6-5 and TRBJ2-7; 9 nucleotides match TRBD2. V was pared by 0 bases and J by 0 bases, with 3 bases of the junction left unmatched. Germline assignment: CDR1 MNHEY and CDR2 SVGAGI. This CDR3 spans 16 amino acids. The CDR3 DNA is TGTGCCAGCAGTTACTCGGGGACTAGCAGCTCCTACGAGCAGTACTTC. It encodes CASSYSGTSSSYEQYF.

The V call is TRBV9, the J call TRBJ2-7; no definite D call. Germline V gene sequence: CDR1 SGDLS, CDR2 YYNGEE. The V end lost 2 bases, the J end lost 4 bases, and 28 bases lay between the germline ends. This CDR3 contains 19 residues. The CDR3 DNA follows: TGTGCCAGCAGCGTGGGCCTTAGTGGTGGTGCCCCAGTCCCTTACGAGCAGTACTTC. This translates into CASSVGLSGGAPVPYEQYF.

This clone was counted between two and nine times. The gene calls are TRBV5-4 and TRBJ2-7; 8 positions agree with TRBD1. J was trimmed by 5 bases and V by 4 bases; bases with no gene match: 8. The CDR3 spans 14 residues. Germline CDR1 is SGHNT and CDR2 is YYREEE (reference sequence). In nucleotides, the CDR3 is TGTGCCAGCAGCCCCCTCCAGGGGGCCAACGAGCAGTACTTC. This sequence encodes CASSPLQGANEQYF.

In this sample, this clone turned up a few times. The V call is TRBV4-1, the J call TRBJ2-7, with D maybe TRBD2 (5 bases). Germline V gene lookup returns CDR1 MGHRA and CDR2 YSYEKL. The CDR3 covers 14 residues. V was shortened by 6 bases and J by 2 bases, with 14 bases between the two germline ends. CDR3: CASSSGLLTYEQYF. CDR3 bases: TGCGCCAGCAGTTCGGGGTTACTAACCTACGAGCAGTACTTC.

In its sample, this clone was seen a few times. The rearrangement uses TRBV4-3 and TRBJ1-2; 9 bases are shared with TRBD1. CDR3 size: 15 residues. The germline gives CDR1 LGHNA, CDR2 YSLEER. The V gene end was trimmed by 5 bases and the J gene end by 4 bases; junction bases not matched to a gene: 8. CDR3 region: CASSSSDRGFYGYTF. Here the CDR3 DNA reads TGCGCCAGCAGCAGCTCGGACAGGGGCTTCTATGGCTACACCTTC.

This sequence joins TRBV7-8 and TRBJ1-3, with TRBD1 matching 8 bases. V lost 4 bases and J lost 0; bases outside the gene matches: 11. Germline loops: CDR1 SGHVS, CDR2 FQNEAQ. The CDR3 is 18 amino acids. This CDR3 is CASSYEIQGGDSGNTIYF. The CDR3 nucleotides are TGTGCCAGCAGCTACGAGATACAGGGGGGCGACTCTGGAAACACCATATATTTT.

The J gene is TRBJ1-5, the V gene TRBV7-2, with D possibly matching TRBD1 (5 bases). This CDR3 has 15 amino acids. CDR1 SGHTA and CDR2 FQGNSA come from the germline V gene. Trimming shortened V by 2 bases and J by 2 bases, and 10 bases separated the two germline ends. This chain's CDR3 is CASSLNQGGNQPQHF. CDR3 DNA sequence: TGTGCCAGCAGCTTAAACCAGGGTGGCAATCAGCCCCAGCATTTT.

This clone was observed once. For the CDR3, the DNA is TGTGCCAGCAGCTTAGATTCCGCTAGCGGGAGCACCCCGAGCTCCTACAATGAGCAGTTCTTC. It translates to CASSLDSASGSTPSSYNEQFF. The V and J genes are TRBV13 and TRBJ2-1; TRBD2 matches 10 bases. V lost 1 base to trimming and J lost 0 bases; unmatched junction nucleotides: 15. From germline, CDR1 is PRHDT and CDR2 FYEKMQ (reference sequence). This CDR3 comprises 21 residues. Supplemented by reference TRBV13 and TRBJ2-1, the full variable domain reads AAGVIQSPRHLIKEKRETATLKCYPIPRHDTVYWYQQGPGQDPQFLISFYEKMQSDKGSIPDRFSAQQFSDYHSELNMSSLELGDSALYFCASSLDSASGSTPSSYNEQFFGPGTRLTVL.

The chain combines TRBV5-1 with TRBJ2-7; a possible D gene is TRBD2 (5 bases). Germline V CDR1 and CDR2: SGHRS, YFSETQ. Trimming shortened V by 4 bases and J by 1 base, and 12 bases separated the two germline ends. This CDR3 contains 14 residues. The CDR3 bases are TGCGCCAGCAGCGTTCGGGGTGGATCCTACGAGCAGTACTTC. This gives the protein CASSVRGGSYEQYF.

The CDR3 loop reads CASSLGQGMNTEAFF. In nucleotides, the CDR3 is TGTGCCAGCAGTTTGGGACAGGGGATGAACACTGAAGCTTTCTTT. This chain connects TRBV27 to TRBJ1-1; TRBD1 matches 10 bases. The CDR3 contains 15 residues. V trimming: 3 bases; J trimming: 0 bases; junction bases outside the gene matches: 1. Per germline, CDR1 MNHEY and CDR2 SMNVEV (reference sequence).

The chain recombines TRBV10-1 with TRBJ1-5; 8 bases align to TRBD1. The CDR3 length is 16 residues. The V and J ends lost 6 bases and 3 bases, in that order; junction bases with no gene match: 10. Germline CDR1 is WNHNN and CDR2 is SYGVQD (reference sequence). The DNA of the CDR3 is TGCGCCAGCAGCTCCCGGACAGGGAGATACAATCAGCCCCAGCATTTT. Translation gives CASSSRTGRYNQPQHF.

The chain employs TRBV19 and TRBJ2-1, with 10 bases that match TRBD1. Per the germline V gene, CDR1 is LNHDA and CDR2 is SQIVND (reference sequence). Germline trimming cut 0 bases from V and 8 bases from J; bases unmatched to any gene: 10. The CDR3 has 17 amino acids. The CDR3 nucleotides read TGTGCCAGTAGTATAGAAGTGACAGGGGGCTCAATCGATGAGCAGTTCTTC. Its protein is CASSIEVTGGSIDEQFF.

This rearrangement joins TRBV11-2 to TRBJ2-3; D remains unclear. The CDR3 is made up of 14 amino acids. V shed 1 base and J shed 2 bases, with 7 bases lying between them. CDR1 SGHAT and CDR2 FQNNGV come from the germline V gene. Here the CDR3 reads CASSLGAATDTQYF. In DNA, the CDR3 is TGTGCCAGCAGCTTAGGTGCGGCCACAGATACGCAGTATTTT.

The V call is TRBV6-5, the J call TRBJ2-7; TRBD2 might be the D (6 bases). V was shortened by 7 bases and J by 4 bases, with 14 bases between the two germline ends. From germline, CDR1 is MNHEY and CDR2 SVGAGI. The CDR3 covers 13 residues. In DNA form, the CDR3 reads TGTGCCAGCAAGATCCCCGGGAGTTACGAGCAGTACTTC. Its translation: CASKIPGSYEQYF.

This CDR3 is CASSFPRRGTEAFF. The CDR3 DNA reads TGTGCCAGCAGTTTCCCCCGCAGGGGCACTGAAGCTTTCTTT. The J gene is TRBJ1-1, the V gene TRBV6-6; the D gene is possibly TRBD1 (6 bases). Between the trimmed V and J ends, which lost 4 bases and 4 bases, there was a span of 13 bases. Germline V gene data show CDR1 as MNHNY and CDR2 as SVGAGI (reference sequence). The CDR3 sequence is 14 residues long.

The chain links TRBV6-5 to TRBJ2-2, with a weak D call TRBD1 (5 bases). V gave up 6 bases and J gave up 1 base, with 12 bases separating them. The germline gives CDR1 MNHEY, CDR2 SVGAGI. CDR3 length equals 15 residues. The CDR3 here is CASRRETVNTGELFF. The CDR3 DNA reads as TGTGCCAGCAGGCGAGAGACAGTGAACACCGGGGAGCTGTTTTTT.

The rearrangement joins TRBV4-1 to TRBJ2-2; possibly TRBD2 for D (6 bases). Germline V gene data show CDR1 as MGHRA and CDR2 as YSYEKL. The CDR3 extends over 15 amino acids. V was pared by 5 bases and J by 3 bases, with 13 bases between. DNA for the CDR3: TGCGCCAGCAGCTACGGGGGAATAGACACCGGGGAGCTGTTTTTT. It encodes CASSYGGIDTGELFF.

V usage is TRBV30 and J usage is TRBJ2-5; 10 bases are shared with TRBD2. Germline V gene sequence: CDR1 GTSNPN, CDR2 SVGIG (reference sequence). This CDR3 comprises 18 residues. The V gene end was trimmed by 0 bases and the J gene end by 2 bases; junction bases not matched to a gene: 12. This CDR3 reads CAWSVSRTSGHLQETQYF. The CDR3 DNA reads TGTGCCTGGAGTGTATCACGGACTAGCGGACATCTTCAAGAGACCCAGTACTTC.

The CDR3 sequence: CASSILVTSTQETQYF. The CDR3 DNA follows: TGTGCCAGTAGTATTTTAGTGACTTCCACACAAGAGACCCAGTACTTC. V and J are TRBV19 and TRBJ2-5; D is undetermined. CDR1 and CDR2 from the germline V gene are LNHDA and SQIVND (reference sequence). Deletions cut 3 bases from V and 2 bases from J, with 16 bases between. The CDR3 length is 16 residues.

This chain links TRBV9 with TRBJ1-1, with D possibly TRBD1 on 6 matching bases. Germline loops: CDR1 SGDLS, CDR2 YYNGEE. The CDR3 contains 13 residues. V lost 4 bases to trimming and J lost 5 bases, with 12 bases between them. CDR3 coding DNA: TGTGCCAGCAGCCCGAGTAGGGGGACTGAAGCTTTCTTT. Its protein is CASSPSRGTEAFF.

The genes are TRBV28 and TRBJ1-2, with D perhaps TRBD1 (5 bases). CDR1 MDHEN and CDR2 SYDVKM come from the germline V gene. V lost 8 bases to trimming and J lost 4 bases, with 14 bases between them. CDR3 length: 13 amino acids. The CDR3 DNA sequence: TGTGCCAGCCACGGGGGAGGTAGCTATGGCTACACCTTC. Its protein product is CASHGGGSYGYTF.

The chain employs TRBV6-6 and TRBJ2-3; 10 positions match TRBD1. V shed 6 bases, J shed 5 bases, and the junction held 8 bases outside the gene matches. The germline V gene encodes CDR1 MNHNY and CDR2 SVGAGI (reference sequence). The CDR3 is 15 residues long. The CDR3 protein is CASSSGTGVIDTQYF. The CDR3 DNA reads TGTGCCAGCAGCTCCGGGACAGGGGTTATAGATACGCAGTATTTT.

J is TRBJ1-2 and V is TRBV15, with 8 bases matching TRBD1. With 1 base clipped from V and 0 bases from J, the junction kept 7 bases outside the gene matches. Germline-derived CDR1 and CDR2 are LNHNV and YYDKDF (reference sequence). This CDR3 has 17 residues. CDR3: CATSRGGDRRANYGYTF. The CDR3 bases are TGTGCCACCAGCAGAGGGGGGGACAGGCGAGCTAACTATGGCTACACCTTC.

This chain joins TRBV9 and TRBJ1-5, with a weak D call TRBD1 (5 bases). Trimming removed 0 bases from V and 3 bases from J, with 13 bases in between. The CDR3 runs to 16 residues. Germline V gene lookup returns CDR1 SGDLS and CDR2 YYNGEE. The CDR3: CASSVGGGSLNQPQHF. DNA of the CDR3: TGTGCCAGCAGCGTAGGGGGGGGGTCCCTCAATCAGCCCCAGCATTTT.

The rearrangement links TRBV2 to TRBJ1-1; D is unresolved. V lost 6 bases and J lost 1, with 12 bases in between. Germline CDR1 is SNHLY and CDR2 is FYNNEI. The CDR3 contains 14 residues. The CDR3 reads CASSRGRQNTEAFF. CDR3 DNA: TGTGCCAGCAGCCGAGGGCGGCAGAACACTGAAGCTTTCTTT.